This T cell receptor (beta chain) was found in a study of OX40 agonist ivuxolimab in advanced cancers. TCRdb's table, derived via immunoSEQ multiplex PCR, lists solely in-frame clones and lacks some. The table records some 14,000 clones, around 65% of them present only once. The germline V gene has CDR1 MNHNS and CDR2 SASEGT. V gave up 4 bases and J gave up 2 bases; unmatched junction bases: 10. This CDR3 has 18 amino acids. The material sequenced was CD4+ or CD8+ T cells sorted from blood, taken in a trial of the OX40 agonist ivuxolimab. The chain combines TRBV6-1 with TRBJ2-2, with TRBD1 matching 10 bases. The receptor comes from an adult with an advanced solid tumor such as melanoma, head and neck, liver or kidney cancer. The CDR3 loop is CASSARDRGGLNTGELFF. The CDR3, as DNA: TGTGCCAGCAGTGCCCGGGACAGGGGAGGCCTAAACACCGGGGAGCTGTTTTTT.